This T cell receptor (beta chain) was found in a study of shared T cell receptors in the human thymus. The protocol was immunoSEQ multiplex PCR, while the TCRdb copy is restricted to in-frame clones and leaves out a portion. The data show around 730,000 clones, with 75% to 90% seen just once and more than 0.008% held by the top ten. The CDR3 runs 19 residues. The trim removed 2 bases at V and 1 base at J, leaving 11 bases unmatched. In germline, CDR1 is MNHNS, CDR2 SASEGT. The same sample was also studied in work on human thymus T cells. Per that paper: What related research reported was that thymic repertoires overlapped highly among unrelated individuals.

The chain is built from TRBV6-1 and TRBJ2-4; 10 bases are shared with TRBD2. The clonotype was recovered from a girl in the first two years of life with a congenital heart defect. Sequenced sample: thymocytes. The CDR3: CASSERERGGSMAKNIQYF. In nucleotides, the CDR3 is TGTGCCAGCAGTGAAAGGGAGCGGGGGGGCTCTATGGCCAAAAACATTCAGTACTTC.